In this sample, the clone carrying this TCR beta chain turned up many times. Time point described: peripheral blood 6 weeks after treatment start. The data belong to a study of PD-L1 blockade in urothelial cancer. Study-level information: About 85% of the roughly 29 patients were men who had bladder-origin urothelial cancer.

Using immunoSEQ multiplex PCR, the repertoire was profiled, and TCRdb retains in-frame clones only, with some absent. Among 100,000 to 150,000 clones listed, roughly 86% were seen once. This CDR3 has 15 residues. V shed 5 bases, J shed 3 bases, and the junction held 10 bases outside the gene matches. Per the germline V gene, CDR1 is MDHEN and CDR2 is SYDVKM. The source material was PBMCs, sampled around atezolizumab (anti-PD-L1) treatment. The clonotype was recovered from a man in his forties or fifties with urothelial cancer. The gene calls are TRBV28 and TRBJ2-7; 7 nucleotides agree with TRBD1. The CDR3 spells CASSHPRQGIYEQYF. Here the CDR3 DNA reads TGTGCCAGCAGTCATCCCCGACAGGGTATCTACGAGCAGTACTTC.